The 7 T cell receptor beta chains listed next were all sequenced from one sample in a study of cytomegalovirus exposure and HLA in healthy donors (TCRdb year 2017). Library preparation was by the immunoSEQ multiplex PCR assay. Sourced from immuneACCESS, this table was stored by TCRdb with only in-frame sequences that have V and J called. A share of the clones is absent; for the studies checked, an unresolved V gene accounts for under half, and the remainder has no known explanation. This sample gives some 250,000 clones in total; almost 90% of them show up just once. The top ten clones comprise roughly 0.4% of the sample. Sequencing input: PBMCs. These receptors came from a woman aged 18-29 years in good health and CMV-seronegative.

The chain links TRBV6-5 to TRBJ2-7, with TRBD1 as a possible D gene (6 bases). Trimming stripped 6 bases from V and 4 bases from J, with 19 bases between. The germline gives CDR1 MNHEY, CDR2 SVGAGI. This CDR3 spans 15 amino acids. The CDR3 sequence is CASRRTATGVYEQYV. In DNA form, the CDR3 reads TGTGCCAGCAGGCGGACAGCCACTGGAGTGTACGAGCAGTACGTC.

This chain links TRBV7-8 with TRBJ2-3; D unclear. The V end was cut by 1 base, the J end by 0 bases, with 11 bases between. Germline V gene data show CDR1 as SGHVS and CDR2 as FQNEAQ. The CDR3 loop spans 16 amino acids. CDR3 region: CASSLVGRISTDTQYF. The CDR3 nucleotides read TGTGCCAGCAGCTTAGTCGGCAGGATAAGCACAGATACGCAGTATTTT. Looking up the rest from reference TRBV7-8 and TRBJ2-3 gives the full variable domain: GAGVSQSPRYKVAKRGQDVALRCDPISGHVSLFWYQQALGQGPEFLTYFQNEAQLDKSGLPSDRFFAERPEGSVSTLKIQRTQQEDSAVYLCASSLVGRISTDTQYFGPGTRLTVL.

The V and J genes are TRBV7-6 and TRBJ2-7; D might be TRBD2 (5 bases). CDR3 length: 14 residues. Between the trimmed V and J ends, which lost 5 bases and 0 bases, there was a span of 11 bases. Germline assignment: CDR1 SGHVS and CDR2 FNYEAQ. The CDR3 region has the DNA TGTGCCAGCAGCCCGCAAGGGAGCTCCTACGAGCAGTACTTC. It specifies CASSPQGSSYEQYF.

This clone was seen only once. The rearrangement uses TRBV6-5 and TRBJ2-7, with 7 bases that match TRBD1. Germline values: CDR1 MNHEY, CDR2 SVGAGI. The CDR3 loop spans 14 amino acids. Trimming at V came to 5 bases and at J to 4 bases, leaving 8 bases not matched to a gene. CDR3 coding DNA: TGTGCCAGCAGTGGGGACAGAAGAATTTACGAGCAGTACTTC. It codes for CASSGDRRIYEQYF.

In its sample, this clone was seen a few times. As DNA, the CDR3 is TGTGCCAGCTCACCGACAGGGGACTATGGCTACACCTTC. Encoded protein: CASSPTGDYGYTF. The V call is TRBV18, the J call TRBJ1-2, with 8 bases matching TRBD1. Per germline, CDR1 KGHSH and CDR2 LQKENI. The ends lost 3 bases at V and 3 bases at J; junction bases unmatched: 0. The CDR3 loop spans 13 amino acids.

The chain couples TRBV5-1 to TRBJ2-7, with 8 bases fitting TRBD2. The CDR3 runs to 16 residues. CDR1 and CDR2 from the germline V gene are SGHRS and YFSETQ. The trim removed 1 base at V and 1 base at J, leaving 7 bases unmatched. CDR3 nucleotide sequence: TGCGCCAGCAGCTTGATCGCGGGGGGCGGATCCTACGAGCAGTACTTC. Protein product: CASSLIAGGGSYEQYF. Based on the CDR3 plus reference TRBV5-1 and TRBJ2-7, the full variable domain is KAGVTQTPRYLIKTRGQQVTLSCSPISGHRSVSWYQQTPGQGLQFLFEYFSETQRNKGNFPGRFSGRQFSNSRSEMNVSTLELGDSALYLCASSLIAGGGSYEQYFGPGTRLTVT.

This chain links TRBV14 with TRBJ2-7; D is unclear. The CDR3 is 11 residues long. From germline, CDR1 is SGHDN and CDR2 FVKESK. V dropped 1 base and J dropped 9 bases, with 7 bases sitting between them. This CDR3 is CASSQARGQYF. In DNA, the CDR3 is TGTGCCAGCAGCCAAGCTCGAGGGCAGTACTTC.